One T cell receptor (beta chain) is described in this entry. This sample was included in a study of Ad26.COV2.S vaccination and SARS-CoV-2 variants. At the level of the study: Among those in the COV1001 Ad26.COV2.S trial arm was the donor. Intramuscularly, Ad26.COV2.S was given either once or twice, 56 days apart.

Generated by immunoSEQ multiplex PCR, the TCRdb table keeps only in-frame clones and is missing some. The sample contains 350,000 to 500,000 clones, roughly 88% of which appear only once. Germline assignment: CDR1 SGHTS and CDR2 YDEGEE. The CDR3 is 13 amino acids. V was shortened by 5 bases and J by 0 bases, with 8 bases between the two germline ends. The treatment was: around 19 received Ad26.COV2.S at low or high dose, single or two shots; roughly 5 received placebo; per-sample allocation not given. Day 63 after the first injection of vaccine or placebo was the sampling time. The receptor's source is a person aged 18-65 years who received the Ad26.COV2.S COVID-19 vaccine or a placebo. The chain is built from TRBV5-8 and TRBJ1-2; D not resolved. The sample in question was peripheral blood, obtained in a trial of Ad26.COV2.S vaccine versus placebo. This CDR3 reads CASRLITNYGYTF. As DNA, the CDR3 is TGTGCCAGCAGACTTATTACTAACTATGGCTACACCTTC.